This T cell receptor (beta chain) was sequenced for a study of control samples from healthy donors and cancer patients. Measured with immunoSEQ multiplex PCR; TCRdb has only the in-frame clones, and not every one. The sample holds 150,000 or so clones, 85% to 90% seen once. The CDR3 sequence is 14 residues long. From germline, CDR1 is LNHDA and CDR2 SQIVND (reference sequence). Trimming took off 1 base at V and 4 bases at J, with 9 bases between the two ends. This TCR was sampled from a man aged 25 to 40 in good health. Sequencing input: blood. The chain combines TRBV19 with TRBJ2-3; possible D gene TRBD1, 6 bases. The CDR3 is CASSIGSGADTQYF. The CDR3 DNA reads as TGTGCCAGTAGTATAGGGTCAGGGGCAGATACGCAGTATTTT.